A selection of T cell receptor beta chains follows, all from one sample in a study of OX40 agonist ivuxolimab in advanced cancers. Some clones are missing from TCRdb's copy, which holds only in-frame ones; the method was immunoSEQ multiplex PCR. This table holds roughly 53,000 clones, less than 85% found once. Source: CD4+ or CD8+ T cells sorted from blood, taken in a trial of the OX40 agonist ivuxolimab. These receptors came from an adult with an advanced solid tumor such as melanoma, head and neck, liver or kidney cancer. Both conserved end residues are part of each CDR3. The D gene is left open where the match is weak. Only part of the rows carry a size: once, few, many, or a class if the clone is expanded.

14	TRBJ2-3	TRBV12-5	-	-	TGTGCTAGTGAAGTGGACATATTCACAGATACGCAGTATTTT	CASEVDIFTDTQYF
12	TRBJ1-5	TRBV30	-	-	TGTGCCTGGGAACAGGGTAATCAGCCCCAGCATTTT	CAWEQGNQPQHF
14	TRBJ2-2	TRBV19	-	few	TGTGCCAGCGGGGGGCAAGGGCGGAACGGGGAGCTGTTTTTT	CASGGQGRNGELFF
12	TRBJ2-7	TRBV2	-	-	TGTGCCAGCGGGCCGGGGGACTACGAGCAGTACTTC	CASGPGDYEQYF
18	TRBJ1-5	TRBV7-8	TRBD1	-	TGTGCCAGCAGCTCCCCCCCGGGACAGGGGGTGGGCAATCAGCCCCAGCATTTT	CASSSPPGQGVGNQPQHF
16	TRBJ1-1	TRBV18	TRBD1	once	TGTGCCAGCTCACCATTCAGGACAGGGAGGAACACTGAAGCTTTCTTT	CASSPFRTGRNTEAFF
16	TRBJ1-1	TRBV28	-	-	TGTGCCAGCAGTAGGGGTCGGGGACCGCTGGGGACTGAAGCTTTCTTT	CASSRGRGPLGTEAFF
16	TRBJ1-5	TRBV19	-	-	TGTGCCAGTAGTCCACATGGAAGGGGTGGAGATCAGCCCCAGCATTTT	CASSPHGRGGDQPQHF
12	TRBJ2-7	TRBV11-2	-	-	TGTGCCAGCAGCCCAGACAGTTACGAGCAGTACTTC	CASSPDSYEQYF
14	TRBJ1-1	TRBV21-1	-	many	TGTGCCAGCAGCACTCTCGTTGGGAACACTGAAGCTTTCTTT	CASSTLVGNTEAFF
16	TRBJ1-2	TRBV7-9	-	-	TGTGCCAGCAGCCCGACCCGGACGTCCCTCGCGGGTGGCTACACCTTC	CASSPTRTSLAGGYTF
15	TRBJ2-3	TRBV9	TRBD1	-	TGTGCCAGCAGCATGTGGGACAGGGCCACAGATACGCAGTATTTT	CASSMWDRATDTQYF
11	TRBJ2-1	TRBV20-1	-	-	TGCAGTGCTAGCTCCTACAATGAGCAGTTCTTC	CSASSYNEQFF
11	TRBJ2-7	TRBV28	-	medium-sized	TGTGCCAGCAGACGGGGTCGGGAGCAGTACTTC	CASRRGREQYF
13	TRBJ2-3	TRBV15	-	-	TGTGCCACCCTGAGCGCCCCGAAGGATACGCAGTATTTT	CATLSAPKDTQYF
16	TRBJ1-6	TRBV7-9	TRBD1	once	TGTGCCAGCAGCTTAGACAGGGGATCCTATAATTCACCCCTCCACTTT	CASSLDRGSYNSPLHF
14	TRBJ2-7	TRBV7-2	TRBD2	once	TGTGCCAGCAGCAGACTAGCGGGAGCCCATGAGCAGTACTTC	CASSRLAGAHEQYF